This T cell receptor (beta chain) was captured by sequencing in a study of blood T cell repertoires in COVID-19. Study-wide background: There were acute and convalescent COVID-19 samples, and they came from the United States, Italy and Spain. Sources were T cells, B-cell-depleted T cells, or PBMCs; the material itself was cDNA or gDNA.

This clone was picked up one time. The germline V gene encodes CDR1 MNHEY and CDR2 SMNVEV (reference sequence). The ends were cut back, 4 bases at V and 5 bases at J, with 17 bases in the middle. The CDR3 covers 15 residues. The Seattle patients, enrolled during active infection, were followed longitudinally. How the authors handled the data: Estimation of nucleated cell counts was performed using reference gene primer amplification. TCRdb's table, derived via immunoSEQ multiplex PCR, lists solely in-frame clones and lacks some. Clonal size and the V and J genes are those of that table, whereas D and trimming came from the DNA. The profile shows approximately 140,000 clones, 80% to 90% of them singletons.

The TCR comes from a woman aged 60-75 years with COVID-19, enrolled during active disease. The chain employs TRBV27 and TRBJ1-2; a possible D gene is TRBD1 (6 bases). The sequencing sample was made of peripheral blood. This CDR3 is CASSWGHPTLYGYTF. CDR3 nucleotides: TGTGCCAGCAGTTGGGGACACCCTACACTTTATGGCTACACCTTC.